One and the same sample provided the 30 T cell receptor beta chains below, sequenced in a study of cytomegalovirus exposure and HLA in healthy donors. PCR was performed using 60 Vbeta and 13 Jbeta primers. TCRdb's table, derived via immunoSEQ multiplex PCR, lists solely in-frame clones and lacks some. The sample consists of about 190,000 clones, about four fifths of them appearing once. Sequencing was done on a sample of PBMCs. The source is a man in his thirties or forties in good health and CMV-seropositive.

The chain is built from TRBV19 and TRBJ1-1, with TRBD1 matching 10 bases. Trimming took 5 bases from V and 7 from J; bases not matched to a gene: 10. CDR3 length equals 15 residues. Germline V gene sequence: CDR1 LNHDA, CDR2 SQIVND (reference sequence). This chain's CDR3 is CASSDRDRGMGEAFF. CDR3 DNA: TGTGCCAGTAGTGACCGGGACAGGGGCATGGGTGAAGCTTTCTTT.

The chain couples TRBV11-1 to TRBJ2-5; perhaps TRBD1 as D (6 bases). From germline, CDR1 is SGHAT and CDR2 FQDESV (reference sequence). The CDR3 sequence is 14 residues long. V lost 5 bases to trimming and J lost 0 bases, with 10 bases between them. CDR3 sequence (DNA): TGTGCCAGCAGCGGGGGCCCGTACCAAGAGACCCAGTACTTC. Its translation: CASSGGPYQETQYF.

A few counts support this clone. The genes are TRBV19 and TRBJ2-7; a weak D match, TRBD1 (5 bases). Germline CDR1 is LNHDA and CDR2 is SQIVND (reference sequence). This CDR3 is built from 14 residues. The ends were cut back, 4 bases at V and 3 bases at J, with 13 bases in the middle. The CDR3 region has the DNA TGTGCCAGTAGTAACTTCCCAACAGGCTACGAGCAGTACTTC. Amino acids: CASSNFPTGYEQYF.

The chain combines TRBV10-3 with TRBJ2-2, with D perhaps matching TRBD2 (6 bases). The CDR3 extends over 13 amino acids. Germline CDR1 reads ENHRY; CDR2 reads SYGVKD. Trimming pared 8 bases from V and 5 bases from J, leaving 12 bases between. The CDR3 reads CAIAGTSTGELFF. The CDR3 coding sequence is TGTGCCATCGCCGGGACTTCGACCGGGGAGCTGTTTTTT.

J is TRBJ2-5 and V is TRBV4-3, with a weak D call TRBD2 (5 bases). The J call may be incorrect, as the DNA end agrees better with TRBJ2-7. CDR1 and CDR2 from the germline V gene are LGHNA and YSLEER. The CDR3 contains 13 residues. The CDR3 DNA sequence: TGCGCCAGCAGCCAAGACGGGGACTACGAGCAGTACTTC. Its protein product is CASSQDGDYEQYF.

Concerning this clone itself: Compared with germline, one end of the junction differs, possibly owing to a read error. This chain uses TRBV7-9 with TRBJ1-5; 8 bases agree with TRBD1. This CDR3 has 16 amino acids. Germline values: CDR1 SEHNR, CDR2 FQNEAQ (reference sequence). The chain's CDR3 is CSSSVSGQERNQPQHF. The DNA for the CDR3 is TGTTCCAGCAGCGTGTCGGGACAGGAACGCAATCAGCCCCAGCATTTT.

The chain recombines TRBV15 with TRBJ1-5; a weak D match, TRBD1 (6 bases). This CDR3 is built from 15 residues. From germline, CDR1 is LNHNV and CDR2 YYDKDF (reference sequence). V dropped 1 base and J dropped 2 bases, with 9 bases sitting between them. In nucleotides, the CDR3 is TGTGCCACCAGCAGAGCCCCAGGGGGCAATCAGCCCCAGCATTTT. Translated, it gives CATSRAPGGNQPQHF.

V and J are TRBV9 and TRBJ2-6; 15 nucleotides align to TRBD2. J lost 0 bases, V lost 5 bases, and 0 bases had no gene match. Germline V gives CDR1 SGDLS, CDR2 YYNGEE. The CDR3 runs 17 residues. The CDR3 nucleotides read TGTGCCAGCAGGGGACTAGCGGGGGGCTCTGGGGCCAACGTCCTGACTTTC. Translated: CASRGLAGGSGANVLTF. The full variable domain, completed using reference TRBV9 and TRBJ2-6, is DSGVTQTPKHLITATGQRVTLRCSPRSGDLSVYWYQQSLDQGLQFLIQYYNGEERAKGNILERFSAQQFPDLHSELNLSSLELGDSALYFCASRGLAGGSGANVLTFGAGSRLTVL.

The chain joins TRBV15 to TRBJ1-1; tentative D call: TRBD1 (5 bases). Trimming took 0 bases from V and 4 from J, leaving 9 bases between them. The CDR3 extends over 14 amino acids. Germline V gene sequence: CDR1 LNHNV, CDR2 YYDKDF (reference sequence). CDR3 in amino acids: CATSRDRASTEAFF. The CDR3 coding sequence is TGTGCCACCAGCAGAGACAGGGCGTCCACTGAAGCTTTCTTT.

This chain uses TRBV4-1 with TRBJ1-4, with a weak D call TRBD1 (5 bases). This CDR3 region has 17 residues. Germline values: CDR1 MGHRA, CDR2 YSYEKL. The V and J ends lost 3 bases and 4 bases respectively, with 18 bases between them. CDR3 in amino acids: CASSQVSSGLRNEKLFF. Written as DNA, the CDR3 is TGCGCCAGCAGCCAGGTCAGCTCGGGACTGCGTAATGAAAAACTGTTTTTT.

V is TRBV7-9 and J is TRBJ2-7; D is uncertain. Germline CDR1 reads SEHNR; CDR2 reads FQNEAQ (reference sequence). V lost 3 bases to trimming and J lost 0 bases, with 9 bases between them. The CDR3 has 14 amino acids. The CDR3 region has the DNA TGTGCCAGCAGCTTCGACAAGAGCTCCTACGAGCAGTACTTC. It yields the protein CASSFDKSSYEQYF.

The rearrangement links TRBV6-6 to TRBJ2-3; 7 bases map to TRBD2. This CDR3 has 14 amino acids. Trimming cost V 8 bases and J 6 bases; bases outside gene matches: 11. From germline, CDR1 is MNHNY and CDR2 SVGAGI (reference sequence). The CDR3 DNA reads TGTGCCAGCGCCCAAACTAGCGAGGAGGATACGCAGTATTTT. Encoded protein: CASAQTSEEDTQYF.

The CDR3 loop reads CASSLAGNYGYTF. CDR3 DNA: TGCGCCAGCAGCTTGGCCGGGAACTATGGCTACACCTTC. This chain connects TRBV5-1 to TRBJ1-2; no reliable D call. This CDR3 region has 13 residues. With 0 bases removed from V and 2 bases from J, the gap between germline ends came to 5 bases. CDR1 SGHRS and CDR2 YFSETQ come from the germline V gene.

The chain links TRBV15 to TRBJ1-2, with D possibly matching TRBD1 (6 bases). This CDR3 is built from 15 residues. From germline, CDR1 is LNHNV and CDR2 YYDKDF (reference sequence). V lost 0 bases and J lost 7, with 15 bases in between. CDR3 amino acids: CATSRDLGGGAGYTF. The DNA for the CDR3 is TGTGCCACCAGCAGAGACCTGGGTGGGGGGGCTGGCTACACCTTC. Based on the CDR3 plus reference TRBV15 and TRBJ1-2, the full variable domain is DAMVIQNPRYQVTQFGKPVTLSCSQTLNHNVMYWYQQKSSQAPKLLFHYYDKDFNNEADTPDNFQSRRPNTSFCFLDIRSPGLGDTAMYLCATSRDLGGGAGYTFGSGTRLTVV.

The gene calls are TRBV28 and TRBJ2-4; D is unclear. Germline V gives CDR1 MDHEN, CDR2 SYDVKM. The V gene lost 7 bases and the J gene lost 0 bases, with 13 bases spanning the gap. This CDR3 contains 15 residues. The CDR3 sequence: CASNPQDLAKNIQYF. The CDR3 DNA reads as TGTGCCAGCAATCCCCAGGATCTAGCCAAAAACATTCAGTACTTC.

The rearrangement joins TRBV4-2 to TRBJ2-7; the D is unclear. V was pared by 0 bases and J by 2 bases, with 8 bases between. Looked up from germline, CDR1 is LGHNA and CDR2 is YNFKEQ. The CDR3 sequence is 14 residues long. Here the CDR3 DNA reads TGTGCCAGCAGCCAAGACTATATCGCCTACGAGCAGTACTTC. This gives the protein CASSQDYIAYEQYF.

This sequence joins TRBV7-9 and TRBJ1-4; perhaps TRBD1 as D (5 bases). Germline CDR1 reads SEHNR; CDR2 reads FQNEAQ (reference sequence). V shed 3 bases and J shed 0 bases, with 8 bases lying between them. The CDR3 extends over 15 amino acids. CDR3 in DNA: TGTGCCAGCAGCTTCCAGGGTACAACTAATGAAAAACTGTTTTTT. Amino acids: CASSFQGTTNEKLFF.

The rearrangement uses TRBV6-5 and TRBJ1-1; D not resolved. Trimming removed 7 bases from V and 3 bases from J, with 15 bases in between. The length of the CDR3 is 14 residues. Germline values: CDR1 MNHEY, CDR2 SVGAGI. The CDR3 is CASNWGREDTEAFF. CDR3 DNA sequence: TGTGCCAGCAATTGGGGTAGGGAGGACACTGAAGCTTTCTTT.

A few counts support this clone. The rearrangement joins TRBV7-2 to TRBJ2-1; 9 bases fit TRBD1. Germline loops: CDR1 SGHTA, CDR2 FQGNSA. The ends lost 5 bases at V and 5 bases at J; junction bases unmatched: 4. The CDR3 covers 14 residues. The CDR3 protein is CASSRDRDHNEQFF. The CDR3 region has the DNA TGTGCCAGCAGCAGGGACAGGGACCACAATGAGCAGTTCTTC.

J is TRBJ2-4 and V is TRBV9, with 9 bases aligning to TRBD2. The length of the CDR3 is 18 residues. Germline assignment: CDR1 SGDLS and CDR2 YYNGEE. Trimming removed 0 bases from V and 0 bases from J; junction bases left unmatched: 7. The CDR3 nucleotides read TGTGCCAGCAGCGTAGCTAGCGGGGTAGATAGAGCCAAAAACATTCAGTACTTC. It encodes CASSVASGVDRAKNIQYF.

The chain combines TRBV29-1 with TRBJ2-1; D perhaps matches TRBD2 (7 bases). V lost 3 bases, J lost 5 bases, and 14 bases lay in between. The germline V gene has CDR1 SQVTM and CDR2 ANQGSEA. The CDR3 length is 14 residues. CDR3 loop: CSVEGGLVNNEQFF. The CDR3 DNA reads as TGCAGCGTTGAGGGGGGGCTGGTAAACAATGAGCAGTTCTTC.

This clone has only one observation. The CDR3 bases are TGTGCCAGCAGTGGTACACAGACAACTAACTATGGCTACACCTTC. Translated, it gives CASSGTQTTNYGYTF. V usage is TRBV2 and J usage is TRBJ1-2; D gene ambiguous. The CDR3 has 15 residues. Deletions cut 4 bases from V and 0 bases from J, with 12 bases between. Germline CDR1 reads SNHLY; CDR2 reads FYNNEI.

Points on this clone: Other nucleotide sequences from this sample produce the same CDR3. The V call is TRBV5-1, the J call TRBJ1-1, with D tentatively TRBD1 (5 bases). CDR3 length: 13 residues. V lost 2 bases to trimming and J lost 2 bases, with 7 bases between them. The germline gives CDR1 SGHRS, CDR2 YFSETQ. CDR3 sequence: CASSFGGNTEAFF. DNA of the CDR3: TGCGCCAGCAGCTTCGGGGGAAACACTGAAGCTTTCTTT.

The V gene is TRBV4-1, the J gene TRBJ2-7; TRBD1 agrees at 8 bases. With 0 bases clipped from V and 1 base from J, the junction kept 5 bases outside the gene matches. CDR3 length equals 16 residues. The V gene's germline CDR1 is MGHRA and CDR2 YSYEKL. The CDR3 region is CASSQDTGGRSYEQYF. Here the CDR3 DNA reads TGCGCCAGCAGCCAAGATACAGGGGGTAGGTCCTACGAGCAGTACTTC.

The CDR3: CASSPVGSETYEQYF. CDR3 nucleotides: TGTGCCAGCTCACCTGTCGGTAGTGAGACCTACGAGCAGTACTTC. The V and J genes are TRBV18 and TRBJ2-7; D uncertain. Trimming cost V 3 bases and J 2 bases, with 14 bases left between them. The germline gives CDR1 KGHSH, CDR2 LQKENI. The CDR3 sequence is 15 residues long.

This clone was picked up a small number of times. CDR3 loop: CASSIHGRATDTQYF. DNA of the CDR3: TGTGCCAGCAGCATTCATGGGCGGGCCACAGATACGCAGTATTTT. V and J are TRBV14 and TRBJ2-3; a possible D gene is TRBD2 (5 bases). This CDR3 spans 15 amino acids. CDR1 is SGHDN, CDR2 FVKESK, per germline. V gave up 5 bases and J gave up 2 bases, with 14 bases separating them.

V gene TRBV12-5 combines with J gene TRBJ1-2; no definite D call. The CDR3 runs to 16 residues. V dropped 0 bases and J dropped 0 bases, with 11 bases sitting between them. Germline values: CDR1 LGHNT, CDR2 FRNRAP. CDR3 nucleotide sequence: TGTGCTAGTGGTTTGGTGTTGGGCAGTGCTAACTATGGCTACACCTTC. It specifies CASGLVLGSANYGYTF.

This clone has just one count. The chain carries TRBV5-4 and TRBJ2-3, with a possible D match to TRBD2 (7 bases). CDR3 size: 16 residues. Trimming took 2 bases from V and 1 from J, leaving 14 bases between them. Germline CDR1 and CDR2: SGHNT and YYREEE (reference sequence). The CDR3 is CASSLNWGGRTDTQYF. The CDR3 nucleotides read TGTGCCAGCAGCTTAAATTGGGGGGGCCGCACAGATACGCAGTATTTT.

This clone was picked up a small number of times. The chain has TRBV5-4 and TRBJ1-3; 10 bases line up with TRBD1. CDR1 SGHNT and CDR2 YYREEE come from the germline V gene (reference sequence). Trimming at V came to 3 bases and at J to 4 bases, leaving 4 bases not matched to a gene. The CDR3 loop spans 15 amino acids. Written as DNA, the CDR3 is TGTGCCAGCAGCTCGGACAGGGGGTGGGGAAACACCATATATTTT. It codes for CASSSDRGWGNTIYF.

Comment on this clone: A read error may account for a junction end that differs from germline. This chain uses TRBV5-1 with TRBJ2-1; 7 nucleotides line up with TRBD1. The germline V gene encodes CDR1 SGHRS and CDR2 YFSETQ. CDR3 length: 17 amino acids. The CDR3 DNA follows: TGCGCCACCAGCTTACTCACCAGGGGGAGCTCCTACAATGAGCAGTTCTTC. The encoded protein is CATSLLTRGSSYNEQFF.